Below, one TCR beta chain is given with its context. No DNA is shown, since the ends of the CDR3 on it are uncertain; the CDR3 is the one TCRdb lists. This entry belongs to a study of beta chain features in type 1 diabetes. Germline values: CDR1 MDHEN, CDR2 SYDVKM. The CDR3 length equals 13 residues, ends included. The authors reverse transcribed all of the isolated RNA, so sequencing captured expressed TCRB transcripts. Libraries were prepared by immunoSEQ multiplex PCR; TCRdb keeps only in-frame clonotypes and omits some of them. The data hold approximately 400,000 clones, with about 15% observed a single time.

This receptor was taken from a young woman in good health. The sample was naive CD4+ T cells from blood. This chain joins TRBV28 and TRBJ2-7; the D call TRBD2 from the table was never checked on the DNA. The CDR3 loop is CASILGGSGEQYF.